This entry lists 26 T cell receptor beta chains sequenced from one sample in a study of cytomegalovirus exposure and HLA in healthy donors. A multiplex PCR was run with 60 Vbeta primers and 13 Jbeta primers. Some clones are missing from TCRdb's copy, which holds only in-frame ones; the method was immunoSEQ multiplex PCR. The sample holds over 150,000 clones, around 84% seen once. Input material: PBMCs. The receptors were gathered from a woman aged 40 to 49 in good health and CMV-seropositive.

The chain uses TRBV7-2 and TRBJ2-3, with D perhaps TRBD2 (6 bases). This CDR3 region has 15 residues. The ends were cut back, 8 bases at V and 4 bases at J, with 19 bases in the middle. Germline V gene data show CDR1 as SGHTA and CDR2 as FQGNSA. The CDR3 DNA sequence: TGTGCCAGCGCAACTAGCACCCCTGGCCCAGATACGCAGTATTTT. This translates into CASATSTPGPDTQYF.

The V and J genes are TRBV5-1 and TRBJ2-7, with 10 bases matching TRBD2. CDR1 and CDR2 (germline): SGHRS, YFSETQ. Trimming removed 2 bases from V and 5 bases from J; junction bases left unmatched: 4. The CDR3 length is 14 residues. Here the CDR3 DNA reads TGCGCCAGCAGCTTATCTAGCGGGAGCCACGAGCAGTACTTC. The encoded protein is CASSLSSGSHEQYF.

This chain joins TRBV6-5 and TRBJ2-5, with D uncertain. Trimming cost V 4 bases and J 0 bases, with 6 bases left between them. From germline, CDR1 is MNHEY and CDR2 SVGAGI. The CDR3 is 13 amino acids. The CDR3 region is CASSSQYQETQYF. CDR3 nucleotide sequence: TGTGCCAGCAGTTCACAGTACCAAGAGACCCAGTACTTC.

The genes are TRBV19 and TRBJ2-1; 9 bases are a match to TRBD1. Trimming at V came to 1 base and at J to 9 bases, leaving 7 bases not matched to a gene. Germline V gives CDR1 LNHDA, CDR2 SQIVND (reference sequence). The CDR3 is 15 residues long. CDR3 in DNA: TGTGCCAGTAGTATAGGTCGGACAGGGGTGGGTGAGCAGTTCTTC. Translated, it gives CASSIGRTGVGEQFF.

The chain employs TRBV5-1 and TRBJ2-7, with a tentative D call TRBD1 (6 bases). This CDR3 region has 13 residues. Germline assignment: CDR1 SGHRS and CDR2 YFSETQ. V was trimmed by 2 bases and J by 7 bases, leaving 13 bases between them. The CDR3 DNA follows: TGCGCCAGCAGCTTTGTCGTACAGGGAGAGCAGTACTTC. As protein: CASSFVVQGEQYF. Full variable domain (rest looked up from reference TRBV5-1 and TRBJ2-7): KAGVTQTPRYLIKTRGQQVTLSCSPISGHRSVSWYQQTPGQGLQFLFEYFSETQRNKGNFPGRFSGRQFSNSRSEMNVSTLELGDSALYLCASSFVVQGEQYFGPGTRLTVT.

The chain employs TRBV5-4 and TRBJ2-1, with a possible D match to TRBD2 (6 bases). V dropped 5 bases and J dropped 0 bases, with 12 bases sitting between them. Germline CDR1 reads SGHNT; CDR2 reads YYREEE (reference sequence). The CDR3 loop spans 15 amino acids. This chain's CDR3 is CASSRPTSSYNEQFF. The DNA for the CDR3 is TGTGCCAGCAGTCGACCGACTAGCTCCTACAATGAGCAGTTCTTC.

V is TRBV25-1 and J is TRBJ2-7; 7 nucleotides match TRBD2. CDR3 length: 14 amino acids. Germline V CDR1 and CDR2: MGHDK, SYGVNS. V lost 6 bases and J lost 4; bases outside the gene matches: 9. CDR3 residues: CASRDDGGSYEQYF. The CDR3 DNA reads as TGTGCCAGCAGGGATGATGGCGGGAGTTACGAGCAGTACTTC.

The V call is TRBV9, the J call TRBJ2-5; 7 nucleotides line up with TRBD1. The CDR3 runs 15 residues. V lost 4 bases and J lost 4; bases outside the gene matches: 10. CDR1 and CDR2 from the germline V gene are SGDLS and YYNGEE. The CDR3 sequence is CASSPRTGSVETQYF. The CDR3 DNA follows: TGTGCCAGCAGCCCACGGACAGGATCGGTAGAGACCCAGTACTTC.

The chain employs TRBV27 and TRBJ2-7; TRBD2 matches 9 bases. The CDR3 is made up of 13 amino acids. V dropped 7 bases and J dropped 2; count of bases not matched to a gene: 3. The germline V gene has CDR1 MNHEY and CDR2 SMNVEV (reference sequence). CDR3 region: CASMAGGPYEQYF. DNA for the CDR3: TGTGCCAGCATGGCGGGAGGGCCCTACGAGCAGTACTTC.

This rearrangement joins TRBV19 to TRBJ1-2; 7 nucleotides line up with TRBD1. This CDR3 comprises 16 residues. The germline V gene encodes CDR1 LNHDA and CDR2 SQIVND (reference sequence). V lost 2 bases and J lost 4; bases outside the gene matches: 10. The CDR3 coding sequence is TGTGCCAGTAGTATAAACAGGGGCCTCTCCCCCTATGGCTACACCTTC. Translated: CASSINRGLSPYGYTF.

The sample holds one count of this clone. This chain uses TRBV29-1 with TRBJ2-3, with 10 bases that match TRBD1. J gave up 14 bases and V 6 bases, and 8 bases lay outside the gene matches. CDR1 SQVTM and CDR2 ANQGSEA come from the germline V gene. The CDR3 extends over 11 amino acids. In DNA form, the CDR3 reads TGCAGCGTAGCCGGGACAGGGGTTTGGTATTTT. It specifies CSVAGTGVWYF.

The chain recombines TRBV5-6 with TRBJ2-5, with D possibly TRBD2 on 5 matching bases. The length of the CDR3 is 15 residues. Trimming left V 2 bases short and J 0 bases short, with 11 bases between. The germline CDR1 and CDR2 sequences are SGHDT and YYEEEE. This CDR3 is CASSFRDENQETQYF. CDR3 DNA: TGTGCCAGCAGCTTTCGGGATGAGAACCAAGAGACCCAGTACTTC.

The V gene is TRBV11-1, the J gene TRBJ1-3; weak D call: TRBD1 (6 bases). V was shortened by 5 bases and J by 0 bases, with 11 bases between the two germline ends. The length of the CDR3 is 15 residues. The germline V gene encodes CDR1 SGHAT and CDR2 FQDESV (reference sequence). CDR3 in amino acids: CASSNDRHSGNTIYF. CDR3 DNA: TGTGCCAGCAGCAACGACAGGCACTCTGGAAACACCATATATTTT.

V usage is TRBV28 and J usage is TRBJ1-1; D uncertain. The CDR3 covers 12 residues. Germline values: CDR1 MDHEN, CDR2 SYDVKM. With 3 bases removed from V and 11 bases from J, the gap between germline ends came to 13 bases. CDR3 DNA sequence: TGTGCCAGCAGTTTGAGGTGGTCTGGGGCTTTCTTT. Translation: CASSLRWSGAFF. The variable domain in full, completed from reference TRBV28 and TRBJ1-1, reads DVKVTQSSRYLVKRTGEKVFLECVQDMDHENMFWYRQDPGLGLRLIYFSYDVKMKEKGDIPEGYSVSREKKERFSLILESASTNQTSMYLCASSLRWSGAFFGQGTRLTVV.

The DNA for the CDR3 is TGTGCCAGCAGCTTTAGCGGGACAACCTACGAGCAGTACTTC. Protein sequence: CASSFSGTTYEQYF. This chain joins TRBV9 and TRBJ2-7; 8 bases are a match to TRBD2. The ends lost 4 bases at V and 2 bases at J; junction bases unmatched: 5. Germline V lookup: CDR1 SGDLS, CDR2 YYNGEE. The CDR3 sequence is 14 residues long.

The table lists this clone with a count of one. The gene calls are TRBV28 and TRBJ2-7; TRBD1 matches at 11 bases. In germline, CDR1 is MDHEN, CDR2 SYDVKM. J gave up 5 bases and V 7 bases, and 7 bases lay outside the gene matches. The CDR3 has 14 residues. The CDR3 reads CASIPGGQGDEQYF. For the CDR3, the DNA is TGTGCCAGCATCCCCGGGGGACAGGGGGACGAGCAGTACTTC.

The sample holds one count of this clone. The chain is built from TRBV27 and TRBJ2-3; possible D gene TRBD2, 5 bases. The V gene's germline CDR1 is MNHEY and CDR2 SMNVEV (reference sequence). The CDR3 is 12 amino acids. Trimming removed 7 bases from V and 6 bases from J, with 11 bases in between. In nucleotides, the CDR3 is TGTGCCAGCAAAAGCTCGGGGGATACGCAGTATTTT. Its translation: CASKSSGDTQYF.

The chain uses TRBV5-4 and TRBJ2-3; D uncertain. Germline CDR1 reads SGHNT; CDR2 reads YYREEE (reference sequence). V lost 4 bases and J 1 base, leaving 7 bases between the germline ends. The CDR3 sequence is 13 residues long. Here the CDR3 DNA reads TGTGCCAGCAGCGATCGGGGCACAGATACGCAGTATTTT. Translating gives CASSDRGTDTQYF.

The J gene is TRBJ2-5, the V gene TRBV30; a possible D gene is TRBD2 (6 bases). CDR1 is GTSNPN, CDR2 SVGIG, per germline (reference sequence). V shed 6 bases and J shed 4 bases, with 18 bases lying between them. The CDR3 has 14 residues. The CDR3 nucleotides read TGTGCCTGCCCTATGGAGGGCCCTCGAGAGACCCAGTACTTC. Its translation is CACPMEGPRETQYF.

This clone was picked up a small number of times. CDR3 coding DNA: TGTGCCACCAGCAGTGACTGGTCAGGGGCCTCCAACGTCCTGACTTTC. Translating it yields CATSSDWSGASNVLTF. This rearrangement joins TRBV15 to TRBJ2-6; tentatively, D is TRBD1 (6 bases). Trimming cost V 3 bases and J 8 bases, with 17 bases left between them. The CDR3 spans 16 residues. Germline values: CDR1 LNHNV, CDR2 YYDKDF (reference sequence).

The CDR3, as DNA: TGTGCCAGTAGTCCCGGTTCCAATCAGCCCCAGCATTTT. It translates to CASSPGSNQPQHF. The chain carries TRBV19 and TRBJ1-5; D ambiguous. Deletions cut 5 bases from V and 3 bases from J, with 8 bases between. Germline CDR1 reads LNHDA; CDR2 reads SQIVND (reference sequence). The CDR3 has 13 amino acids.

The chain combines TRBV15 with TRBJ1-3, with 8 positions matching TRBD1. Germline assignment: CDR1 LNHNV and CDR2 YYDKDF (reference sequence). V dropped 0 bases and J dropped 3; count of bases not matched to a gene: 1. This CDR3 is built from 15 residues. CDR3 sequence reads: CATSRDGTGGNTIYF. The CDR3 DNA sequence: TGTGCCACCAGCAGAGATGGGACAGGTGGAAACACCATATATTTT.

As to this clone: Sequence at one end of the junction differs from germline and may be a read error. The sample contains more than one DNA sequence encoding this CDR3. V is TRBV6-5 and J is TRBJ1-1, with D perhaps matching TRBD1 (5 bases). This CDR3 contains 15 residues. The V gene's germline CDR1 is MNHEY and CDR2 SVGAGI. CDR3 protein: CASKPNLGGGTEAFF. In DNA form, the CDR3 reads TGCGCCAGCAAACCGAACCTGGGGGGGGGCACTGAAGCTTTCTTT.

This sequence joins TRBV28 and TRBJ1-2; weak D call: TRBD1 (6 bases). This CDR3 is 16 amino acids long. CDR1 is MDHEN, CDR2 SYDVKM, per germline. Trimming removed 5 bases from V and 2 bases from J, with 18 bases in between. Here the CDR3 reads CASSAGGALDNYGYTF. CDR3 DNA: TGTGCCAGCAGTGCTGGGGGGGCTTTAGACAACTATGGCTACACCTTC.

The chain couples TRBV7-9 to TRBJ2-2; 8 bases align to TRBD1. In germline, CDR1 is SEHNR, CDR2 FQNEAQ (reference sequence). This CDR3 region has 14 residues. Trimming cost V 6 bases and J 4 bases; bases outside gene matches: 4. The CDR3 protein is CASRDRVATGELFF. CDR3 bases: TGTGCCAGCAGGGACAGGGTGGCCACCGGGGAGCTGTTTTTT.

The genes are TRBV30 and TRBJ2-5, with D tentatively TRBD2 (6 bases). Germline V gene sequence: CDR1 GTSNPN, CDR2 SVGIG (reference sequence). The CDR3 extends over 14 amino acids. The V end lost 8 bases, the J end lost 1 base, and 17 bases lay between the germline ends. In DNA, the CDR3 is TGTGCCCTGGGAGGAGAGACCGCCCAAGAGACCCAGTACTTC. As protein: CALGGETAQETQYF.